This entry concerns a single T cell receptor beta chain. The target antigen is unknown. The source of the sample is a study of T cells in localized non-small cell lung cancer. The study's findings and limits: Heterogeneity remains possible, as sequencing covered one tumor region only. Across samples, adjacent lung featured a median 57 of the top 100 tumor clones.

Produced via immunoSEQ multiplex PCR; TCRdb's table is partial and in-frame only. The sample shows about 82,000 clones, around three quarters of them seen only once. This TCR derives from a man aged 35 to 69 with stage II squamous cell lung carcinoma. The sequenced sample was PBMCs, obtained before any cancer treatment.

CDR3 in amino acids: CATSRGAGALSGANVLTF. CDR3 in DNA: TGTGCCACCAGCAGAGGGGCGGGGGCGTTGTCTGGGGCCAACGTCCTGACTTTC. J is TRBJ2-6 and V is TRBV15; perhaps TRBD2 as D (7 bases). Between the trimmed V and J ends, which lost 1 base and 1 base, there was a span of 14 bases. The germline CDR1 and CDR2 sequences are LNHNV and YYDKDF (reference sequence). This CDR3 is built from 18 residues. The entire variable domain, with the rest obtained from reference TRBV15 and TRBJ2-6, is as follows: DAMVIQNPRYQVTQFGKPVTLSCSQTLNHNVMYWYQQKSSQAPKLLFHYYDKDFNNEADTPDNFQSRRPNTSFCFLDIRSPGLGDTAMYLCATSRGAGALSGANVLTFGAGSRLTVL.